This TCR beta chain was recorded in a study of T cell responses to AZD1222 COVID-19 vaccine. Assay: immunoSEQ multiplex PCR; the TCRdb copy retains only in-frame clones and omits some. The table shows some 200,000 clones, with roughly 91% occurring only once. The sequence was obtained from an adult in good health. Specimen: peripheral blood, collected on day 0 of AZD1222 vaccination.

CDR3 bases: TGTGCCAGCAGCCTGAGGGTGGGGGCATCTGGCTACACCTTC. Its translation is CASSLRVGASGYTF. The chain uses TRBV5-5 and TRBJ1-2; a weak D match, TRBD1 (6 bases). Trimming took 4 bases from V and 7 from J, leaving 17 bases between them. The CDR3 covers 14 residues. Germline V CDR1 and CDR2: SGHKS, YYEKEE (reference sequence).